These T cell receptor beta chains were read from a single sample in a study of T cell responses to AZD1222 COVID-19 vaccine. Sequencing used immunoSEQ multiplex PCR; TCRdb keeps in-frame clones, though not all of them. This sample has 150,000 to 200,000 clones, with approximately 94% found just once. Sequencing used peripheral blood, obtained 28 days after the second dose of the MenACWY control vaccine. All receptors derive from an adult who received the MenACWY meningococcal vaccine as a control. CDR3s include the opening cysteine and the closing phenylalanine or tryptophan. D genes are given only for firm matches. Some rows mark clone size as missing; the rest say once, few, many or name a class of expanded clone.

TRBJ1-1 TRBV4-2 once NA CASSHGKFQGLNTEAFF TGTGCCAGCAGCCATGGAAAATTTCAGGGTTTGAACACTGAAGCTTTCTTT
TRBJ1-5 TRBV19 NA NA CASSRGDSNQPQHF TGTGCCAGTAGTAGAGGGGACAGCAATCAGCCCCAGCATTTT
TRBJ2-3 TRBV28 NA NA CASSLGGGPMDTQYF TGTGCCAGCAGTTTAGGAGGGGGGCCAATGGATACGCAGTATTTT
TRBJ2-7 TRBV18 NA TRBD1 CASSRDPDRGVGF TGTGCCAGCTCCCGAGACCCCGACAGGGGCGTCGGCTTC
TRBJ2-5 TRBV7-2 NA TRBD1 CASSSIRGYQETQYF TGTGCCAGCAGCTCAATCAGGGGGTACCAAGAGACCCAGTACTTC
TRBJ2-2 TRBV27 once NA CASSFSPRGNTGELFF TGTGCCAGCAGTTTCTCCCCCAGGGGGAACACCGGGGAGCTGTTTTTT
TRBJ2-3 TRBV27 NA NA CASSLWGKLTDTQYF TGTGCCAGCAGTTTATGGGGGAAACTCACAGATACGCAGTATTTT
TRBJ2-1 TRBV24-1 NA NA CATSDLGASSYNEQFF TGTGCCACCAGTGATCTGGGGGCAAGCTCCTACAATGAGCAGTTCTTC
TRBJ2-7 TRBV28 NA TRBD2 CASTPSLAGVVTHEQYF TGTGCCAGCACCCCCTCACTAGCGGGCGTGGTGACGCACGAGCAGTACTTC
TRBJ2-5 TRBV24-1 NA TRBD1 CATSDFRQGLETQYF TGTGCCACCAGTGATTTTAGACAGGGGTTGGAGACCCAGTACTTC
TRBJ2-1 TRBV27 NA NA CASFEPGAYNEQFF TGTGCCAGTTTTGAGCCAGGAGCCTACAATGAGCAGTTCTTC
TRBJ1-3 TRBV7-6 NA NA CASSLGLAGNTIYF TGTGCCAGCAGCTTAGGTTTGGCTGGAAACACCATATATTTT
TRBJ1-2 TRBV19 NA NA CASNAGGNRNGYTF TGTGCCAGTAATGCGGGGGGAAACCGAAATGGCTACACCTTC
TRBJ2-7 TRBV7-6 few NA CASSLFGQEQYF TGTGCCAGCAGCTTATTCGGTCAAGAGCAGTACTTC
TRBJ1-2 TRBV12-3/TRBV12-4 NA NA CASSRTVFDGYTF TGTGCCAGCAGTAGGACAGTTTTTGATGGCTACACCTTC
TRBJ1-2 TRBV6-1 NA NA CASSEGRSYGYTF TGTGCCAGCAGTGAGGGCAGATCCTATGGCTACACCTTC
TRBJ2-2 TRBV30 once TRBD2 CAFRSRGLAGESGELFF TGTGCCTTTCGCTCCCGGGGACTAGCGGGAGAGTCCGGGGAGCTGTTTTTT
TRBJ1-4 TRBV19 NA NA CASSGGAGVGEKLFF TGTGCCAGTTCAGGAGGGGCAGGGGTAGGTGAAAAACTGTTTTTT
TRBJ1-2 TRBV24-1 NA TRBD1 CATSDYGQGHRYTF TGTGCCACCAGTGATTACGGACAGGGTCATCGCTACACCTTC
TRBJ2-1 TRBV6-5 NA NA CASRQAGSSYNEQFF TGTGCCAGCAGACAAGCGGGTAGCTCCTACAATGAGCAGTTCTTC
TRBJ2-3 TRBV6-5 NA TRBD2 CASLAGGPDTQYF TGTGCCAGCCTAGCGGGAGGGCCTGATACGCAGTATTTT
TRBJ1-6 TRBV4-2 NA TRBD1 CASSRDSNSPLHF TGTGCCAGCAGCCGGGACAGCAATTCACCCCTCCACTTT
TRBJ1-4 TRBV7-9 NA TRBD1 CASSLEGARAGGREKLFF TGTGCCAGCAGCTTAGAAGGGGCCAGGGCAGGGGGTCGAGAAAAACTGTTTTTT
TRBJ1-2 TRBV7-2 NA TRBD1 CASSPRTGTVSAYGYTF TGTGCCAGCAGCCCCCGGACAGGGACAGTATCGGCGTATGGCTACACCTTC
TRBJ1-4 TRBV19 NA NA CATSGPDNEKLFF TGTGCCACTTCCGGCCCCGACAATGAAAAACTGTTTTTT
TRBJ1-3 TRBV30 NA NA CAWSQGTSNTIYF TGTGCCTGGAGTCAAGGGACCAGCAACACCATATATTTT
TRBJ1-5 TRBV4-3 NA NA CASSQDGAGDQPQHF TGCGCCAGCAGCCAAGATGGGGCGGGGGACCAGCCCCAGCATTTT
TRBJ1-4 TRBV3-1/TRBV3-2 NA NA CASSQDPRVEKLFF TGTGCCAGCAGCCAAGATCCGCGTGTTGAAAAACTGTTTTTT
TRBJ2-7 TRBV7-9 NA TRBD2 CASSFDLAGEYEQYF TGTGCCAGCAGCTTCGACCTAGCGGGGGAATACGAGCAGTACTTC
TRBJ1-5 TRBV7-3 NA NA CASSLTPRETQHF TGTGCCAGCAGCTTAACTCCCCGGGAGACCCAGCATTTT
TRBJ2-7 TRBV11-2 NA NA CASSLTYEQYF TGTGCCAGCAGCTTAACGTACGAGCAGTACTTC
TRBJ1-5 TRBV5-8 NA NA CASEGARPQHF TGTGCCAGCGAAGGGGCGAGGCCCCAGCATTTT
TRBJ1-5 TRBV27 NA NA CASRRAGVRGQPQHF TGTGCCAGCAGGCGTGCAGGGGTCCGGGGTCAGCCCCAGCATTTT
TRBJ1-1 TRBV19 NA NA CASAPRVLNTEAFF TGTGCCAGCGCGCCCAGGGTGTTGAACACTGAAGCTTTCTTT
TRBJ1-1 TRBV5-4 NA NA CASSLPQANTEAFF TGTGCCAGCAGCTTGCCCCAGGCGAACACTGAAGCTTTCTTT
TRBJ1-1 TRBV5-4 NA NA CASRPLSTGGGTEAFF TGTGCCAGCAGACCTTTGAGTACAGGCGGGGGGACTGAAGCTTTCTTT
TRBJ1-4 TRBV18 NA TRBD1 CASSLDLGQGNEKLFF TGTGCCAGCTCACTAGACCTGGGACAGGGGAATGAAAAACTGTTTTTT
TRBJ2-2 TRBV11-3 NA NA CASSLLPTGPHTGELFF TGTGCCAGCAGCTTACTCCCAACAGGTCCACACACCGGGGAGCTGTTTTTT
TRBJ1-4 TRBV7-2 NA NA CASSPRAGANNEKLFF TGTGCCAGCAGCCCCCGGGCAGGGGCTAATAATGAAAAACTGTTTTTT
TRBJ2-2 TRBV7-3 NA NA CASSLKLNTGELFF TGTGCCAGCAGCTTAAAACTGAACACCGGGGAGCTGTTTTTT
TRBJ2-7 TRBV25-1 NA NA CASSEQATSHSYEQYF TGTGCCAGCAGTGAACAAGCGACAAGCCACTCCTACGAGCAGTACTTC
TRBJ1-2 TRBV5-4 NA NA CASSLVFGRDDGYTF TGTGCCAGCAGCTTGGTTTTCGGGCGAGACGATGGCTACACCTTC
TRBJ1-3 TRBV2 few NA CASSGVPRSSGNTIYF TGTGCCAGCAGTGGTGTCCCGAGGAGCTCTGGAAACACCATATATTTT
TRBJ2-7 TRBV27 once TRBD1 CASSRGQGLSREQYF TGTGCCAGCAGTCGGGGACAGGGCCTTTCACGGGAGCAGTACTTC
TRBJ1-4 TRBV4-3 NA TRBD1 CASSQTGTGKEKLFF TGCGCCAGCAGCCAAACCGGGACAGGGAAGGAAAAACTGTTTTTT